This TCR beta chain comes out of a study of blood T cells in healthy people across ages. Points from the study as a whole: The long-lived group displayed more naive CD4+ cells, plus higher diversity, than the aged donors did.

Donors ranged from about 6 to 90 years old and were healthy Caucasians in Russia. V shed 5 bases and J shed 3 bases, with 12 bases lying between them. Germline V CDR1 and CDR2: LNHDA, SQIVND (reference sequence). The CDR3 has 14 amino acids. Primed by a sample-barcoded 5' primer and a J-beta primer mix, a second PCR proceeded for roughly 6 to 12 cycles. One entry per CDR3 protein, called by TCRdb with MiXCR from the 5' RACE reads. Here the sample spans approximately 800,000 distinct CDR3 sequences, about 53% being singletons. A note on this clonotype: Its antigen is currently unknown.

The rearrangement links TRBV19 to TRBJ2-3, with unresolved D. Sequencing used blood. This clonotype originated in a man older than 75 in good health. The chain's CDR3 is CASSRGPLTDTQYF. CDR3 DNA sequence: TGTGCCAGTAGTCGAGGACCCTTAACAGATACGCAGTATTTT. Full variable domain (outside the CDR3, taken from reference TRBV19 and TRBJ2-3): DGGITQSPKYLFRKEGQNVTLSCEQNLNHDAMYWYRQDPGQGLRLIYYSQIVNDFQKGDIAEGYSVSREKKESFPLTVTSAQKNPTAFYLCASSRGPLTDTQYFGPGTRLTVL.